Listed below are T cell receptor beta chains from one sample, sequenced in a study of T cell changes during pregnancy in multiple sclerosis. Libraries were prepared by immunoSEQ multiplex PCR; TCRdb keeps only in-frame clonotypes and omits some of them. This table holds 35,000 to 50,000 clones, about 85% found once. The sequenced sample was CD4+ T cells from peripheral blood mononuclear cells, obtained in the second trimester of pregnancy. These receptors came from a female donor with multiple sclerosis, enrolled in a pregnancy study. The CDR3 runs from the conserved cysteine through the conserved F or W. A D gene is named only where the DNA matches it firmly. Some rows mark clone size as missing; the rest say once, few, many or name a class of expanded clone.

j_call: TRBJ2-1
v_call: TRBV6-8
clone_size: .
d_call: TRBD2
cdr3_nt: TGTGCCAGCAGCTCGACTAGCGGGAGGGCCTACAATGAGCAGTTCTTC
cdr3_aa: CASSSTSGRAYNEQFF

j_call: TRBJ1-5
v_call: TRBV30
clone_size: .
d_call: .
cdr3_nt: TGTGCCTGGAGCATCGGGCCTACTGGGAGGTTTAGCAATCAGCCCCAGCATTTT
cdr3_aa: CAWSIGPTGRFSNQPQHF

j_call: TRBJ2-1
v_call: TRBV4-2
clone_size: .
d_call: .
cdr3_nt: TGTGCCAGCAGCCAAAGCGGAAATGAGCAGTTCTTC
cdr3_aa: CASSQSGNEQFF

j_call: TRBJ2-1
v_call: TRBV5-6
clone_size: few
d_call: .
cdr3_nt: TGTGCCAGCAGCACTTTTTGGGCGGGGAACAATGAGCAGTTCTTC
cdr3_aa: CASSTFWAGNNEQFF

j_call: TRBJ1-5
v_call: TRBV28
clone_size: few
d_call: TRBD1
cdr3_nt: TGTGCCAGCACCCAACAGGGGGCCCTAAATCAGCCCCAGCATTTT
cdr3_aa: CASTQQGALNQPQHF

j_call: TRBJ2-7
v_call: TRBV28
clone_size: .
d_call: .
cdr3_nt: TGTGCCAGCAGTTTTGGACAGAACTACGAGCAGTACTTC
cdr3_aa: CASSFGQNYEQYF

j_call: TRBJ2-1
v_call: TRBV5-1
clone_size: .
d_call: TRBD1
cdr3_nt: TGCGCCAGCAGCCGAACGGGGACAGGGGGTCTCAATGAGCAGTTCTTC
cdr3_aa: CASSRTGTGGLNEQFF

j_call: TRBJ1-5
v_call: TRBV11-2
clone_size: .
d_call: .
cdr3_nt: TGTGCCAGCAGCTTGCGGGCCGATCAGCCCCAGCATTTT
cdr3_aa: CASSLRADQPQHF

j_call: TRBJ2-2
v_call: TRBV2
clone_size: .
d_call: TRBD2
cdr3_nt: TGTGCCACTAGACCGGGACTACTTAACACCGGGGAGCTGTTTTTT
cdr3_aa: CATRPGLLNTGELFF

j_call: TRBJ2-2
v_call: TRBV19
clone_size: .
d_call: TRBD2
cdr3_nt: TGTGCCAGTAGTATAGGACTAGCTGTGCCCACCGGGGAGCTGTTTTTT
cdr3_aa: CASSIGLAVPTGELFF

j_call: TRBJ2-7
v_call: TRBV18
clone_size: .
d_call: TRBD2
cdr3_nt: TGTGCCAGCTCACAAACACGTAGCGGGATAGGGTCCTACGAGCAGTACTTC
cdr3_aa: CASSQTRSGIGSYEQYF

j_call: TRBJ1-5
v_call: TRBV2
clone_size: .
d_call: TRBD1
cdr3_nt: TGTGCCAGCCGCCGAGGGACAGGCACGGGTCAGCCCCAGCATTTT
cdr3_aa: CASRRGTGTGQPQHF

j_call: TRBJ2-6
v_call: TRBV29-1
clone_size: .
d_call: .
cdr3_nt: TGCAGCGTTGTTAGGGGCGAATCTGGGGCCAACGTCCTGACTTTC
cdr3_aa: CSVVRGESGANVLTF

j_call: TRBJ1-5
v_call: TRBV7-8
clone_size: few
d_call: .
cdr3_nt: TGTGCCAGCAGCTTAGAGGAGTTGGGCAATCAGCCCCAGCATTTT
cdr3_aa: CASSLEELGNQPQHF

j_call: TRBJ2-3
v_call: TRBV9
clone_size: .
d_call: TRBD2
cdr3_nt: TGTGCCAGCAGCGTAGGGGCTAGCGGGAATGAAGTGGAGTATTTT
cdr3_aa: CASSVGASGNEVEYF

j_call: TRBJ2-6
v_call: TRBV5-1
clone_size: .
d_call: TRBD1
cdr3_nt: TGCGCCAGCAGCTTCCGGGACAGCTCTGGGGCCAACGTCCTGACTTTC
cdr3_aa: CASSFRDSSGANVLTF

j_call: TRBJ2-7
v_call: TRBV5-1
clone_size: .
d_call: TRBD1
cdr3_nt: TGCGCCAGCAGCATAGGAGGGACAGGGGCCTTGGGGTACGAGCAGTACTTC
cdr3_aa: CASSIGGTGALGYEQYF

j_call: TRBJ2-7
v_call: TRBV18
clone_size: .
d_call: TRBD2
cdr3_nt: TGTGCCAGCTCAGTTAGCGGGAGCTACGAGCAGTACTTC
cdr3_aa: CASSVSGSYEQYF

j_call: TRBJ2-3
v_call: TRBV6-5
clone_size: once
d_call: .
cdr3_nt: TGTGCCAGCAGTTACGTGTCTAGCACAGATACGCAGTATTTT
cdr3_aa: CASSYVSSTDTQYF

j_call: TRBJ1-5
v_call: TRBV15
clone_size: .
d_call: .
cdr3_nt: TGTGCCACCAGCACCCCTACAGGGCCCCACCCAGCTCAGCCCCAGCATTTT
cdr3_aa: CATSTPTGPHPAQPQHF

j_call: TRBJ2-7
v_call: TRBV5-6
clone_size: .
d_call: .
cdr3_nt: TGTGCCAGCAGCTTAACCGGTGTTTACGAGCAGTACTTC
cdr3_aa: CASSLTGVYEQYF

j_call: TRBJ2-3
v_call: TRBV6-5
clone_size: .
d_call: TRBD2
cdr3_nt: TGTGCCAGCACCGCCAGCGGGAGTGGTTTCGATACGCAGTATTTT
cdr3_aa: CASTASGSGFDTQYF

j_call: TRBJ2-1
v_call: TRBV19
clone_size: .
d_call: TRBD2
cdr3_nt: TGTGCCAGTAGTTACAGCGGGAGTGCCTCCTTCTTC
cdr3_aa: CASSYSGSASFF

j_call: TRBJ2-4
v_call: TRBV28
clone_size: .
d_call: .
cdr3_nt: TGTGCCAGCAGTTTACGAGGGAACATTCAGTACTTC
cdr3_aa: CASSLRGNIQYF

j_call: TRBJ1-1
v_call: TRBV19
clone_size: .
d_call: .
cdr3_nt: TGTGCCAGTAGTAGGGGACTCCTGAACACTGAAGCTTTCTTT
cdr3_aa: CASSRGLLNTEAFF

j_call: TRBJ2-7
v_call: TRBV10-3
clone_size: .
d_call: TRBD2
cdr3_nt: TGTGCCATCAGCGCCGGGACTAGCGCCTACGAGCAGTACTTC
cdr3_aa: CAISAGTSAYEQYF

j_call: TRBJ2-5
v_call: TRBV6-5
clone_size: .
d_call: .
cdr3_nt: TGTGCCAGCGGGACAATGGAGACCCAGTACTTC
cdr3_aa: CASGTMETQYF

j_call: TRBJ2-4
v_call: TRBV6-5
clone_size: .
d_call: TRBD1
cdr3_nt: TGTGCCAGCAGCAAGGGACAGGGTCTCGACATTCAGTACTTC
cdr3_aa: CASSKGQGLDIQYF

j_call: TRBJ2-3
v_call: TRBV11-3
clone_size: .
d_call: TRBD1
cdr3_nt: TGTGCCAGCAGCTTAGGCAGACAGGGGGCAGATACGCAGTATTTT
cdr3_aa: CASSLGRQGADTQYF

j_call: TRBJ2-1
v_call: TRBV5-1
clone_size: .
d_call: .
cdr3_nt: TGCGCCAGCAGCCCGATGGCCGGGAGTGCCTACAATGAGCAGTTCTTC
cdr3_aa: CASSPMAGSAYNEQFF

j_call: TRBJ1-2
v_call: TRBV28
clone_size: .
d_call: .
cdr3_nt: TGTGCCAGCAGTTCAAACTATGGCTACACCTTC
cdr3_aa: CASSSNYGYTF

j_call: TRBJ1-3
v_call: TRBV19
clone_size: .
d_call: .
cdr3_nt: TGTGCCAACACGACAGGACCCTCTGGAAACACCATATATTTT
cdr3_aa: CANTTGPSGNTIYF

j_call: TRBJ1-6
v_call: TRBV5-6
clone_size: .
d_call: TRBD1
cdr3_nt: TGTGCCAGCAGCCGCCTTGGGACAGGCGACAATTCACCCCTCCACTTT
cdr3_aa: CASSRLGTGDNSPLHF

j_call: TRBJ2-1
v_call: TRBV6-5
clone_size: .
d_call: TRBD1
cdr3_nt: TGTGCCAGCAGTTACTCGGGGGACAGCTCCTACAATGAGCAGTTCTTC
cdr3_aa: CASSYSGDSSYNEQFF

j_call: TRBJ2-7
v_call: TRBV30
clone_size: .
d_call: TRBD1
cdr3_nt: TGTGCCTGGAGTGTCCTGGGGGACAGGGGGGGCGAGCAGTACTTC
cdr3_aa: CAWSVLGDRGGEQYF

j_call: TRBJ2-7
v_call: TRBV28
clone_size: .
d_call: TRBD2
cdr3_nt: TGTGCCAGCGAAACTAGCGGGAGTGTCTACGAGCAGTACTTC
cdr3_aa: CASETSGSVYEQYF

j_call: TRBJ2-7
v_call: TRBV28
clone_size: .
d_call: TRBD2
cdr3_nt: TGTGCCAGCAGTCCCCCTCCGGGAGGAACATACAAGTACTTC
cdr3_aa: CASSPPPGGTYKYF

j_call: TRBJ2-1
v_call: TRBV7-9
clone_size: once
d_call: .
cdr3_nt: TGTGCCAGCAGCTTAGGGGCCTACCAGAGACGGAATGAGCAGTTCTTC
cdr3_aa: CASSLGAYQRRNEQFF

j_call: TRBJ2-5
v_call: TRBV30
clone_size: once
d_call: TRBD1
cdr3_nt: TGTGCCTGGAACAGGGGGCTTACGGTAGAGACCCAGTACTTC
cdr3_aa: CAWNRGLTVETQYF

j_call: TRBJ2-3
v_call: TRBV29-1
clone_size: .
d_call: TRBD2
cdr3_nt: TGCAGCGTTGGGACTAGCGGGATAGATACGCAGTATTTT
cdr3_aa: CSVGTSGIDTQYF

j_call: TRBJ1-2
v_call: TRBV2
clone_size: .
d_call: .
cdr3_nt: TGTGCCAGCAGTGAAGCCCCCAGGGGTGGCTACACCTTC
cdr3_aa: CASSEAPRGGYTF

j_call: TRBJ2-1
v_call: TRBV11-2
clone_size: .
d_call: TRBD2
cdr3_nt: TGTGCCAGCAGCTTAGAAGGTCCGGGACTAGCGGGAGGGCCGTCGCGTGAGCAGTTCTTC
cdr3_aa: CASSLEGPGLAGGPSREQFF

j_call: TRBJ2-7
v_call: TRBV5-1
clone_size: .
d_call: TRBD1
cdr3_nt: TGCGCCAGCAGCTCGGGACAGGGGGTCTTCGAGCAGTACTTC
cdr3_aa: CASSSGQGVFEQYF

j_call: TRBJ2-2
v_call: TRBV10-2
clone_size: .
d_call: TRBD2
cdr3_nt: TGCGCCAGCAAAAACTTAGCGGGAGAAGGAACCGGGGAGCTGTTTTTT
cdr3_aa: CASKNLAGEGTGELFF

j_call: TRBJ2-1
v_call: TRBV11-3
clone_size: once
d_call: TRBD1
cdr3_nt: TGTGCCAGCAGCTTAGAGGGACAGGGGCACAATGAGCAGTTCTTC
cdr3_aa: CASSLEGQGHNEQFF

j_call: TRBJ1-1
v_call: TRBV6-5
clone_size: .
d_call: .
cdr3_nt: TGTGCCAGCAGTTACTCGGTGGGGTTTCAGGGTGAAGCTTTCTTT
cdr3_aa: CASSYSVGFQGEAFF

j_call: TRBJ1-1
v_call: TRBV5-1
clone_size: .
d_call: TRBD1
cdr3_nt: TGCGCCAGCAGCCCCGTGGGACAGGCTAAAGCTTTCTTT
cdr3_aa: CASSPVGQAKAFF

j_call: TRBJ2-3
v_call: TRBV19
clone_size: .
d_call: TRBD1
cdr3_nt: TGTGCCAGTGCCAACCCAGGGGGCGTTCGGGGTACGCAGTATTTT
cdr3_aa: CASANPGGVRGTQYF

j_call: TRBJ1-2
v_call: TRBV29-1
clone_size: .
d_call: TRBD1
cdr3_nt: TGCAGCGGATCGGGACAGGGAAGAGACTATGGCTACACCTTC
cdr3_aa: CSGSGQGRDYGYTF

j_call: TRBJ1-1
v_call: TRBV7-9
clone_size: once
d_call: .
cdr3_nt: TGTGCCAGCACCTTCTACGGCCAAGGGGTTAAGAACACTGAAGCTTTCTTT
cdr3_aa: CASTFYGQGVKNTEAFF

j_call: TRBJ2-2
v_call: TRBV19
clone_size: .
d_call: .
cdr3_nt: TGTGCCAGTAGTATAGCAGTTGGGAGGAACACCGGGGAGCTGTTTTTT
cdr3_aa: CASSIAVGRNTGELFF

j_call: TRBJ2-4
v_call: TRBV19
clone_size: .
d_call: .
cdr3_nt: TGTGCCAGTATCTCTGAAGACGGACTAGCCAAAAACATTCAGTACTTC
cdr3_aa: CASISEDGLAKNIQYF

j_call: TRBJ2-5
v_call: TRBV28
clone_size: once
d_call: .
cdr3_nt: TGTGCCAGCAGTTTATCCCCCGGGGTTGCCCAAGAGACCCAGTACTTC
cdr3_aa: CASSLSPGVAQETQYF

j_call: TRBJ2-5
v_call: TRBV2
clone_size: .
d_call: .
cdr3_nt: TGTGCCAGCAGTGAAGAGGGGGCGGGGGAGACCCAGTACTTC
cdr3_aa: CASSEEGAGETQYF

j_call: TRBJ2-4
v_call: TRBV28
clone_size: .
d_call: .
cdr3_nt: TGTGCCAGCAGTCACCTGTCAGGGATAGCCAAAAACATTCAGTACTTC
cdr3_aa: CASSHLSGIAKNIQYF

j_call: TRBJ1-5
v_call: TRBV2
clone_size: .
d_call: TRBD1
cdr3_nt: TGTGCCAGCAGGGGGGACAGGGGGAGCAATCAGCCCCAGCATTTT
cdr3_aa: CASRGDRGSNQPQHF

j_call: TRBJ2-2
v_call: TRBV14
clone_size: .
d_call: .
cdr3_nt: TGTGCCAGCAGCCCCCGACAGATCACCGGGGAGCTGTTTTTT
cdr3_aa: CASSPRQITGELFF